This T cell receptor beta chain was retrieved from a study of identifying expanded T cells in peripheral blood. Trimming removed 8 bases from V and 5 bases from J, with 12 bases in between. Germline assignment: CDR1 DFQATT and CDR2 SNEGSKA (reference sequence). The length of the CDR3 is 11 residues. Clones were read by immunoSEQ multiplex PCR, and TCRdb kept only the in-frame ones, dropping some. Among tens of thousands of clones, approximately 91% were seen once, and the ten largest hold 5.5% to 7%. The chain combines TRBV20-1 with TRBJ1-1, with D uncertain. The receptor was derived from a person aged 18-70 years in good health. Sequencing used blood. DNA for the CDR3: TGCAGTCTTAGGAGTGGAACTGAAGCTTTCTTT. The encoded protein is CSLRSGTEAFF.